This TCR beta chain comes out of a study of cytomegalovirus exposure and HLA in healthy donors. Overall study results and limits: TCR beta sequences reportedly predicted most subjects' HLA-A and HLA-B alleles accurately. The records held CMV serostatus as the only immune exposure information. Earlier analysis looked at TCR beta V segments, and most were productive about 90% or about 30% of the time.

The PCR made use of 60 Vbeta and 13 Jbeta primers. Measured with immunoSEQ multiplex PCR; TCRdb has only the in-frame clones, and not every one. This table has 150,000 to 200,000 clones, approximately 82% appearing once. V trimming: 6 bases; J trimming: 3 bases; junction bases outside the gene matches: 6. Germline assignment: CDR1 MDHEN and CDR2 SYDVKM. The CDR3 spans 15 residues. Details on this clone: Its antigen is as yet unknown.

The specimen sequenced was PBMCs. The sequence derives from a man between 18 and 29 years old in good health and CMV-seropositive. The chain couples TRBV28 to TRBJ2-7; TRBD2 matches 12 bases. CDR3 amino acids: CASSRGLAGNYEQYF. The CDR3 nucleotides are TGTGCCAGCAGCCGGGGACTAGCGGGCAACTACGAGCAGTACTTC. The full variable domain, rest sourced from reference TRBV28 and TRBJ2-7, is DVKVTQSSRYLVKRTGEKVFLECVQDMDHENMFWYRQDPGLGLRLIYFSYDVKMKEKGDIPEGYSVSREKKERFSLILESASTNQTSMYLCASSRGLAGNYEQYFGPGTRLTVT.